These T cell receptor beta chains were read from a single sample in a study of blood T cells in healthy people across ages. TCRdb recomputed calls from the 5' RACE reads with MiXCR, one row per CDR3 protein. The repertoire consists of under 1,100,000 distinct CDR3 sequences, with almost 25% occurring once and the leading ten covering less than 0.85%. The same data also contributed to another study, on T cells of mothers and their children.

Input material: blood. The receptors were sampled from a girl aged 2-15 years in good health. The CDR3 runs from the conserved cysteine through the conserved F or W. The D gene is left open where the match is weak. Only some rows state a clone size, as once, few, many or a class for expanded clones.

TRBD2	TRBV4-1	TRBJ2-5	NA	CASSPIAGEETQYF	TGCGCCAGCAGCCCGATAGCGGGAGAAGAGACCCAGTACTTC
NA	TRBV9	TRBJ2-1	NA	CASTGFEQFF	TGTGCCAGCACGGGTTTCGAGCAGTTCTTC
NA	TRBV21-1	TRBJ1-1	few	CASSKERFGVNTEAFF	TGTGCCAGCAGCAAAGAAAGATTCGGGGTGAACACTGAAGCTTTCTTT
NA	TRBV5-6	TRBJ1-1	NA	CASSLEPGGTEAFF	TGTGCCAGCAGCTTAGAGCCGGGTGGCACTGAAGCTTTCTTT
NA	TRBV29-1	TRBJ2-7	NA	CSVELAGANYEQYF	TGCAGCGTTGAACTCGCAGGGGCTAACTACGAGCAGTACTTC
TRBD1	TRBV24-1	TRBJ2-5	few	CATSDPTETGRETQYF	TGTGCCACCAGTGATCCGACCGAGACAGGGCGAGAGACCCAGTACTTC
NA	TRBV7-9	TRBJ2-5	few	CASSRAQETQYF	TGTGCCAGCAGCCGGGCCCAAGAGACCCAGTACTTC
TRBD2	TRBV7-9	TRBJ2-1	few	CASSAGGLGNEQFF	TGTGCCAGCAGCGCGGGGGGCCTTGGGAATGAGCAGTTCTTC
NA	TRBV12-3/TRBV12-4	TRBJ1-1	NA	CASSFSAEAFF	TGTGCCAGCAGTTTTTCCGCTGAAGCTTTCTTT
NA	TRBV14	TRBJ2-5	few	CASSQEIPPETQYF	TGTGCCAGCAGCCAAGAGATTCCTCCGGAGACCCAGTACTTC
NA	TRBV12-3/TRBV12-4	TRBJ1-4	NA	CASSTRRVHDEKLFF	TGTGCCAGCAGTACTCGCCGGGTTCACGATGAAAAACTGTTTTTT
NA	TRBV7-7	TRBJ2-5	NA	CASSTDIQETQYF	TGTGCTAGCAGCACGGACATCCAAGAGACCCAGTACTTC
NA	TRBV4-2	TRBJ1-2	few	CASSQPTLPGYTF	TGTGCCAGCAGCCAACCCACGCTACCAGGCTACACCTTC
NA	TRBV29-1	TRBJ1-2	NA	CSVEKGGYTF	TGCAGCGTTGAGAAGGGGGGCTACACCTTC
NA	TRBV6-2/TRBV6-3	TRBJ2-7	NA	CASSYSAEGVYEQYF	TGTGCCAGCAGTTACTCGGCAGAAGGGGTATACGAGCAGTACTTC
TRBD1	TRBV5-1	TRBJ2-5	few	CASRALGTAQETQYF	TGCGCCAGCAGAGCCCTCGGGACAGCCCAAGAGACCCAGTACTTC
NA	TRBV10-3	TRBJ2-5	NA	CAISESPQETQYF	TGTGCCATCAGTGAGTCACCTCAGGAGACCCAGTACTTC
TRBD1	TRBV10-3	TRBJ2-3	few	CAISGGQGLIDTQYF	TGTGCCATCAGTGGAGGACAGGGCCTTATAGATACGCAGTATTTT
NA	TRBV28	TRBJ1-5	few	CASRGDRSHQPQHF	TGTGCCAGCAGAGGAGACAGGTCGCATCAGCCCCAGCATTTT
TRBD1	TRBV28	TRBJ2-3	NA	CASSRIPGQGADTQYF	TGTGCCAGCAGTCGTATCCCGGGACAGGGTGCAGATACGCAGTATTTT
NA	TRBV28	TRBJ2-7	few	CASSLAAEIYEQYF	TGTGCCAGCAGTTTGGCTGCGGAAATCTACGAGCAGTACTTC
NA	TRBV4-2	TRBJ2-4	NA	CASSPGGAGLAKNIQYF	TGTGCCAGCAGCCCCGGAGGGGCGGGTCTGGCCAAAAACATTCAGTACTTC
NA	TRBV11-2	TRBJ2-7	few	CASSPFPMIDSSYEQYF	TGTGCCAGCAGCCCTTTCCCCATGATCGATAGCTCCTACGAGCAGTACTTC
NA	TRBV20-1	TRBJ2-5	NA	CSASSGTGPAGGTQYF	TGCAGTGCTTCCTCCGGGACAGGCCCCGCGGGGGGGACCCAGTACTTC
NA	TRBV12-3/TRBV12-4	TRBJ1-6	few	CASSAPRDASRSSYNSPLHF	TGTGCCAGCAGTGCACCGCGGGACGCTTCAAGAAGCTCCTATAATTCACCCCTCCACTTT
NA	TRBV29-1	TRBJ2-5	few	CSVRGVLQETQHF	TGCAGCGTTCGCGGGGTCCTTCAAGAGACCCAGCACTTC
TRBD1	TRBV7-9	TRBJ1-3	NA	CASSTLTGRNTIYF	TGTGCCAGCAGCACCCTGACAGGGCGGAACACCATATATTTT
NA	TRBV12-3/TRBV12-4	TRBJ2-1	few	CASSLVGRSYNEQFF	TGTGCCAGCAGTTTGGTTGGACGCTCCTACAATGAGCAGTTCTTC
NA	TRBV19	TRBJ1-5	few	CASSIGMDGENQPQHF	TGTGCCAGTAGTATAGGGATGGACGGAGAAAATCAGCCCCAGCATTTT
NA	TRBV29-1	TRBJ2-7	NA	CSVLGDVYEQYF	TGCAGCGTTTTAGGCGACGTCTACGAGCAGTACTTC
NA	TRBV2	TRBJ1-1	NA	CATLTRQLGEAFF	TGTGCCACCCTGACACGCCAGCTCGGCGAAGCTTTCTTT
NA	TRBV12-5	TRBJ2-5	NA	CASGSATDPQETQYF	TGTGCTAGTGGTTCTGCAACGGACCCTCAAGAGACCCAGTACTTC
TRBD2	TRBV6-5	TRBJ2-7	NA	CASSRRAGTGEQYF	TGTGCCAGCAGTCGGAGAGCGGGAACGGGCGAGCAGTACTTC
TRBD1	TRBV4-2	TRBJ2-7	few	CASSLTSGTGNEQYF	TGTGCCAGCAGCCTTACTTCCGGGACAGGGAACGAGCAGTACTTC
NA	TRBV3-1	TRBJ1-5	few	CASSQDRSNQPQHF	TGTGCCAGCAGCCAAGATCGGAGCAATCAGCCCCAGCATTTT
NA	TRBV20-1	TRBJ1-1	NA	CSARPYNTEAFF	TGCAGTGCTAGACCTTACAACACTGAAGCTTTCTTT